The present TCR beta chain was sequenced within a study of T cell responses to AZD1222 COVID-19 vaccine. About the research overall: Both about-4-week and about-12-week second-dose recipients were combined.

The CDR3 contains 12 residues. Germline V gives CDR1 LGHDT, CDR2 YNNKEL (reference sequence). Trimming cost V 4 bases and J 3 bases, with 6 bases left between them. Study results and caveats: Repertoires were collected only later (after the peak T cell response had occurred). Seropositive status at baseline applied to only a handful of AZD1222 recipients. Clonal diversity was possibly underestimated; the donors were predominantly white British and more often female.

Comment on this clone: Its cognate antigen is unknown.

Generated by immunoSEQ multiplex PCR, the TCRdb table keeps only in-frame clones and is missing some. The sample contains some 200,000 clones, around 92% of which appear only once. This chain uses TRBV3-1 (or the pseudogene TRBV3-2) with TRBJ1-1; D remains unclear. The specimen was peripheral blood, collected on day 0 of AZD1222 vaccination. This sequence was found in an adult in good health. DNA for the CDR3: TGTGCCAGCAGCCGAATGGACACTGAAGCTTTCTTT. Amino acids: CASSRMDTEAFF.